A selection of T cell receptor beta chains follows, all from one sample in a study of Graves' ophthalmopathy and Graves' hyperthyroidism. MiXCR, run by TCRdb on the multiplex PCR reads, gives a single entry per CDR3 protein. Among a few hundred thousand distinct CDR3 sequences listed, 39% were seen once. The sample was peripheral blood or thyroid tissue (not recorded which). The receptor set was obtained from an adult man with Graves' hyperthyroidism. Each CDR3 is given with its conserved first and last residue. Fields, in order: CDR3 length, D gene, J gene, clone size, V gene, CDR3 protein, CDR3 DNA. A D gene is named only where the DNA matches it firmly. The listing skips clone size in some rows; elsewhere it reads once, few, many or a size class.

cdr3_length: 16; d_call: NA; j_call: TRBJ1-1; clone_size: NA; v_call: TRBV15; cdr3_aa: CATSVPQGTLNAEAFF; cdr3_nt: TGTGCCACCAGCGTACCACAGGGAACCTTGAACGCTGAAGCCTTCTTT
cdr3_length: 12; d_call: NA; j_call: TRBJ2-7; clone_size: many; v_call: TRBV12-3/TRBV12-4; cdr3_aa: CASGQSSYEQYF; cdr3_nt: TGTGCCAGCGGACAGAGCTCCTACGAGCAGTACTTC
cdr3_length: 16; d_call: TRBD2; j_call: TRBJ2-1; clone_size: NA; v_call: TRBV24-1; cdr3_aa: CATSADGASGMNEQFF; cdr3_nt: TGTGCCACCAGTGCCGACGGGGCTAGCGGGATGAATGAGCAGTTCTTC
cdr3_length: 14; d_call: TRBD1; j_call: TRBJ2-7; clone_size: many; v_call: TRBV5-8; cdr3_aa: CASSSRQGVGEQYF; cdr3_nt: TGTGCCAGCAGCTCCCGGCAGGGGGTAGGCGAGCAGTACTTC
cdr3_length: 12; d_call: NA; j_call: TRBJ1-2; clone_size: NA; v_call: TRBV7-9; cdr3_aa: CASSLRGFGNTF; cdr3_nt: TGTGCCAGCAGCTTACGAGGGTTTGGAAACACCTTC
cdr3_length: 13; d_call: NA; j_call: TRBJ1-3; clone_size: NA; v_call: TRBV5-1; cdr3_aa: CASSFGGGNTIYF; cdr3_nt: TGCGCCAGCAGCTTCGGGGGTGGAAACACCATATATTTT
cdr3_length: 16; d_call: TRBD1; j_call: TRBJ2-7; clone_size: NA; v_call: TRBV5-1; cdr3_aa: CASSLDGQGKTGEQYF; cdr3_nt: TGCGCCAGCAGCTTGGATGGACAGGGCAAGACCGGGGAGCAGTACTTC
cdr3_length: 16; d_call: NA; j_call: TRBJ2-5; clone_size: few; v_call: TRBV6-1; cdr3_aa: CASSEGKLSLGETQYF; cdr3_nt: TGTGCCAGCAGTGAAGGGAAGCTATCACTCGGAGAGACCCAGTACTTC
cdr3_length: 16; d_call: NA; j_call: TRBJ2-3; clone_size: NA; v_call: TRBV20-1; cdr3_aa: CSASVGVPSFTDTQYF; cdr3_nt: TGCAGTGCTAGTGTGGGAGTACCCTCTTTCACAGATACGCAGTATTTT
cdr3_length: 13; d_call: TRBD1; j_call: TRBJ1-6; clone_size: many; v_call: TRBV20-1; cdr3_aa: CSAGGTANSPLHF; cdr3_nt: TGCAGTGCTGGAGGGACAGCTAATTCACCCCTCCACTTT
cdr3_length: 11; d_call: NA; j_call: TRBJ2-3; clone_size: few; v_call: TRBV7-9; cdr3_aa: CASSFEDTQYF; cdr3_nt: TGTGCCAGCAGCTTTGAAGATACGCAGTATTTT
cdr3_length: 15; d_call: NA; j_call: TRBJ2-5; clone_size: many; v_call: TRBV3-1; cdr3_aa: CASSSGTALRETQYF; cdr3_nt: TGTGCCAGCAGCTCCGGGACCGCCTTGAGGGAGACCCAGTACTTC
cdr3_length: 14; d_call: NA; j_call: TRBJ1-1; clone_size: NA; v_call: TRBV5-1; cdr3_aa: CASSVKGVGAEAFF; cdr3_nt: TGCGCCAGCAGCGTAAAGGGGGTGGGCGCTGAAGCTTTCTTT
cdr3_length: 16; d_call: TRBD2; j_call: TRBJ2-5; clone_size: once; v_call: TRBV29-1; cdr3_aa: CSFSQTSGTGKETQYF; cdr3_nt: TGCAGCTTTTCCCAGACTAGCGGGACAGGGAAAGAGACCCAGTACTTC
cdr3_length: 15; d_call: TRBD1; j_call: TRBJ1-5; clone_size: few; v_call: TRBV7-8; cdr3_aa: CASSQDPTGAQPQHF; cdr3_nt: TGTGCCAGCAGCCAAGATCCGACAGGGGCACAGCCCCAGCATTTT
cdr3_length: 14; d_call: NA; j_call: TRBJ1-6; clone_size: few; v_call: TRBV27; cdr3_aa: CASTTFGPNSPLHF; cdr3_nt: TGTGCCAGCACTACTTTTGGGCCGAATTCACCCCTCCACTTT
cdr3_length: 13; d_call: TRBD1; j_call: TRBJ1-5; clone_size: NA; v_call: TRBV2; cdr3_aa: CASFGQGREPQHF; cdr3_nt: TGTGCCAGCTTCGGACAGGGGAGGGAGCCCCAGCATTTT
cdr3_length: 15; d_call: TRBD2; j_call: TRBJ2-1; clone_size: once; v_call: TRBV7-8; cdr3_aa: CASSPQRGRYSEQFF; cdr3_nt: TGTGCCAGCAGCCCGCAGCGGGGGCGGTACAGTGAGCAGTTCTTC
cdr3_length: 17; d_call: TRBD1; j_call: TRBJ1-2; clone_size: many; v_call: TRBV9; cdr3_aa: CASSAGRDRGLNYGYTF; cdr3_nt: TGTGCCAGCAGCGCCGGCCGGGACAGGGGCCTTAACTATGGCTACACCTTC
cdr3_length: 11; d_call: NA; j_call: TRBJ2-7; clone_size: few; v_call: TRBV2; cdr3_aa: CASNDDYEQYF; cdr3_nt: TGTGCCAGCAATGACGACTACGAGCAGTACTTC
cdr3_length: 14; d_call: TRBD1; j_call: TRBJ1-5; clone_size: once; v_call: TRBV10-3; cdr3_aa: CASRGRGLEQPQHF; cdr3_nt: TGTGCCAGCAGGGGCAGGGGGCTGGAGCAGCCCCAGCATTTT
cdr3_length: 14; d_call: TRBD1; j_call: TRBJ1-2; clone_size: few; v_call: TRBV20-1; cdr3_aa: CSARDYRGDYGYTF; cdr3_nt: TGCAGTGCTAGAGATTACAGGGGTGACTATGGCTACACCTTC
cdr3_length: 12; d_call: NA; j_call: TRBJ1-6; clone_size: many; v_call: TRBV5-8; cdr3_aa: CASNERNSPLHF; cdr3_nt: TGTGCCAGCAACGAGAGAAATTCACCCCTCCACTTT
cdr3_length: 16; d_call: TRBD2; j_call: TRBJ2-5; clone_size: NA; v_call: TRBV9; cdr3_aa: CASSVDGRGYNETQYF; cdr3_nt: TGTGCCAGCAGCGTAGACGGGAGGGGGTACAATGAGACCCAGTACTTC
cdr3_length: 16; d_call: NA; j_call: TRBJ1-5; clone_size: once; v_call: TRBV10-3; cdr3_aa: CASSAGSLITNQPQHF; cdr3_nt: TGTGCCAGCAGTGCGGGCAGCCTAATAACCAATCAGCCCCAGCATTTT
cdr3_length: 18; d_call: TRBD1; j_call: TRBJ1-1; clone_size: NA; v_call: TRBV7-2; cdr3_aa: CASSLGRGRLSWNTEAFF; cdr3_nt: TGTGCCAGCAGCTTAGGCAGGGGGCGTCTAAGTTGGAACACTGAAGCTTTCTTT
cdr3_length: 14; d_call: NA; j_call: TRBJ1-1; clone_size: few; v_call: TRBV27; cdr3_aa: CASSIHGAEAEAFF; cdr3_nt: TGTGCCAGCAGCATTCACGGGGCCGAGGCTGAAGCTTTCTTT
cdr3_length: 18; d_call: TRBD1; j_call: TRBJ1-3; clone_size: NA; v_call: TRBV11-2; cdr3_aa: CASSQDRDRGDSGNTIYF; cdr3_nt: TGCGCCAGCAGCCAAGATCGGGACAGGGGAGATTCTGGAAACACCATATATTTT
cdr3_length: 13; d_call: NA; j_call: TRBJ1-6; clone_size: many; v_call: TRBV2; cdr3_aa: CASTGRENSPLHF; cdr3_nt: TGTGCCAGCACCGGCAGGGAAAATTCACCCCTCCACTTT
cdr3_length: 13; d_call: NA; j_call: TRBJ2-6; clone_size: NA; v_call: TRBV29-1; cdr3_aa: CSVDKAGANVLTF; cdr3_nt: TGCAGCGTTGACAAAGCGGGGGCCAACGTCCTGACTTTC
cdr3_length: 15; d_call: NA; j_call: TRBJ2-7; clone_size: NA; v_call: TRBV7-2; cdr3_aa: CASSLRQLSSYEQYF; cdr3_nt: TGTGCCAGCAGCTTAAGACAGTTGAGCTCCTACGAGCAGTACTTC
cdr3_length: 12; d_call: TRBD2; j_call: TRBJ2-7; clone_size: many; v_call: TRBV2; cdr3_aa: CASRLASYEQYF; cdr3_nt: TGTGCCAGTCGACTAGCTTCGTACGAGCAGTACTTC
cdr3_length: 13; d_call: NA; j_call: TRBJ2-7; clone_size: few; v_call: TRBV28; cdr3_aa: CASSPIGSFEQYF; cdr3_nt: TGTGCCAGCAGTCCCATCGGTTCTTTCGAGCAGTACTTC
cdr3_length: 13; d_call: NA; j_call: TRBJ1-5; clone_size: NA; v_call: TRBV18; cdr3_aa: CASSTTPNQPQHF; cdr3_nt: TGTGCCAGCTCCACAACGCCCAATCAGCCCCAGCATTTT
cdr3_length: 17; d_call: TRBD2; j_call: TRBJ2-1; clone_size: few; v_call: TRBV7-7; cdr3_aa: CASSLGLAGGPKVEQFF; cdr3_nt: TGTGCCAGCAGCTTAGGACTAGCGGGAGGGCCTAAGGTTGAGCAGTTCTTC
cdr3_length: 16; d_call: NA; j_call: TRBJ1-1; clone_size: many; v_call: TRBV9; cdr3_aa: CASSVGAGGALTEAFF; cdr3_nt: TGTGCCAGCAGCGTAGGGGCCGGGGGGGCGCTAACTGAAGCTTTCTTT
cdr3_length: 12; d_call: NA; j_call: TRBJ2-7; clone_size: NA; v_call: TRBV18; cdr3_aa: CASSPAEFEQYF; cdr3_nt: TGTGCCAGCTCACCGGCCGAGTTCGAGCAGTACTTC